These T cell receptor beta chains were read from a single sample in a study of chemoradiotherapy in HPV16-positive cancers. Libraries were prepared by immunoSEQ multiplex PCR; TCRdb keeps only in-frame clonotypes and omits some of them. The sample holds over 10,000 clones, over 75% seen once. Sample: blood, taken from a patient who underwent chemoradiotherapy. These receptors were taken from a human donor with HPV-associated anogenital cancer. Both conserved end residues are part of each CDR3. The D gene is left open where the match is weak. Clone size is given for some rows only: seen once, a few or many times, or a class if the clone is expanded.

j_call: TRBJ2-5; clone_size: NA; d_call: TRBD2; v_call: TRBV18; cdr3_aa: CASSRLAGSAETQYF; cdr3_nt: TGTGCCAGCTCCCGACTAGCGGGATCGGCAGAGACCCAGTACTTC
j_call: TRBJ2-2; clone_size: NA; d_call: NA; v_call: TRBV29-1; cdr3_aa: CSVDSRGGELFF; cdr3_nt: TGCAGCGTTGACAGTCGGGGAGGGGAGCTGTTTTTT
j_call: TRBJ1-1; clone_size: NA; d_call: TRBD1; v_call: TRBV12-5; cdr3_aa: CASGLGTVHTEAFF; cdr3_nt: TGTGCTAGTGGTCTCGGGACAGTCCACACTGAAGCTTTCTTT
j_call: TRBJ2-2; clone_size: NA; d_call: NA; v_call: TRBV5-1; cdr3_aa: CASSLGLENTGELFF; cdr3_nt: TGCGCCAGCAGCTTGGGACTAGAAAACACCGGGGAGCTGTTTTTT
j_call: TRBJ1-1; clone_size: NA; d_call: NA; v_call: TRBV5-1; cdr3_aa: CASSLGSMNTEAFF; cdr3_nt: TGCGCCAGCAGCTTAGGTTCCATGAACACTGAAGCTTTCTTT
j_call: TRBJ2-7; clone_size: NA; d_call: TRBD1; v_call: TRBV28; cdr3_aa: CASSRTGASSYEQYF; cdr3_nt: TGTGCCAGCAGTAGGACAGGGGCTAGCTCCTACGAGCAGTACTTC
j_call: TRBJ1-2; clone_size: NA; d_call: NA; v_call: TRBV30; cdr3_aa: CAWSSGTRYGYTF; cdr3_nt: TGTGCCTGGAGTTCCGGGACTCGCTATGGCTACACCTTC
j_call: TRBJ2-3; clone_size: NA; d_call: TRBD1; v_call: TRBV6-1; cdr3_aa: CATDPGTGMDTQYF; cdr3_nt: TGTGCCACAGATCCCGGGACAGGGATGGATACGCAGTATTTT
j_call: TRBJ2-2; clone_size: NA; d_call: NA; v_call: TRBV6-1; cdr3_aa: CASSFTGELFF; cdr3_nt: TGTGCCAGCAGCTTCACCGGGGAGCTGTTTTTT
j_call: TRBJ2-2; clone_size: NA; d_call: NA; v_call: TRBV5-4; cdr3_aa: CASSSRGAGELFF; cdr3_nt: TGTGCCAGCAGCTCACGCGGGGCCGGGGAGCTGTTTTTT
j_call: TRBJ2-7; clone_size: NA; d_call: TRBD1; v_call: TRBV30; cdr3_aa: CAWTKSGGPSYEQYF; cdr3_nt: TGTGCCTGGACCAAATCAGGGGGCCCCTCCTACGAGCAGTACTTC
j_call: TRBJ1-1; clone_size: NA; d_call: TRBD1; v_call: TRBV2; cdr3_aa: CASSGDNRGNTEAFF; cdr3_nt: TGTGCCAGCAGTGGGGATAACAGGGGGAACACTGAAGCTTTCTTT
j_call: TRBJ1-2; clone_size: NA; d_call: TRBD1; v_call: TRBV10-2; cdr3_aa: CASKKGQEYNYGYTF; cdr3_nt: TGCGCCAGCAAGAAAGGACAGGAGTACAACTATGGCTACACCTTC
j_call: TRBJ1-1; clone_size: NA; d_call: NA; v_call: TRBV6-1; cdr3_aa: CASVFLNTEAFF; cdr3_nt: TGTGCCAGTGTTTTTCTGAACACTGAAGCTTTCTTT
j_call: TRBJ2-3; clone_size: NA; d_call: NA; v_call: TRBV5-6; cdr3_aa: CASSLVAAGTDTQYF; cdr3_nt: TGTGCCAGCAGCTTGGTTGCGGCGGGCACAGATACGCAGTATTTT
j_call: TRBJ2-2; clone_size: NA; d_call: NA; v_call: TRBV4-2; cdr3_aa: CASSQNGGAVDGELFF; cdr3_nt: TGTGCCAGCAGCCAAAATGGGGGGGCCGTCGACGGGGAGCTGTTTTTT
j_call: TRBJ2-2; clone_size: NA; d_call: NA; v_call: TRBV29-1; cdr3_aa: CSVVAWGERTGELFF; cdr3_nt: TGCAGCGTTGTGGCGTGGGGGGAGAGGACCGGGGAGCTGTTTTTT
j_call: TRBJ2-2; clone_size: NA; d_call: TRBD2; v_call: TRBV23-1; cdr3_aa: CASSQDIAGANTGELFF; cdr3_nt: TGCGCCAGCAGCCAAGACATAGCGGGGGCGAACACCGGGGAGCTGTTTTTT
j_call: TRBJ1-4; clone_size: NA; d_call: NA; v_call: TRBV27; cdr3_aa: CASAPGSATNEKLFF; cdr3_nt: TGTGCCAGCGCTCCGGGCTCTGCAACTAATGAAAAACTGTTTTTT
j_call: TRBJ2-5; clone_size: NA; d_call: TRBD2; v_call: TRBV15; cdr3_aa: CATSREAGWGQETQYF; cdr3_nt: TGTGCCACCAGCAGAGAAGCGGGGTGGGGCCAAGAGACCCAGTACTTC
j_call: TRBJ2-2; clone_size: once; d_call: TRBD1; v_call: TRBV9; cdr3_aa: CASSVGGQGSMIGELFF; cdr3_nt: TGTGCCAGCAGCGTAGGCGGACAGGGCAGCATGATCGGGGAGCTGTTTTTT
j_call: TRBJ2-3; clone_size: NA; d_call: NA; v_call: TRBV6-4; cdr3_aa: CASSETDTDTQYF; cdr3_nt: TGTGCCAGCAGTGAAACAGACACAGATACGCAGTATTTT
j_call: TRBJ2-3; clone_size: few; d_call: TRBD1; v_call: TRBV5-4; cdr3_aa: CASSLGQGVTDTQYF; cdr3_nt: TGTGCCAGCAGCCTCGGACAGGGAGTCACAGATACGCAGTATTTT
j_call: TRBJ2-3; clone_size: NA; d_call: NA; v_call: TRBV7-3; cdr3_aa: CASSLRGGAQDTQYF; cdr3_nt: TGTGCCAGCAGCTTACGAGGGGGGGCCCAAGATACGCAGTATTTT
j_call: TRBJ2-7; clone_size: NA; d_call: TRBD1; v_call: TRBV19; cdr3_aa: CASSAPETGAYEQYF; cdr3_nt: TGTGCCAGTAGCGCCCCCGAGACAGGGGCTTACGAGCAGTACTTC
j_call: TRBJ2-7; clone_size: NA; d_call: NA; v_call: TRBV5-1; cdr3_aa: CASSLDRGLYEQYF; cdr3_nt: TGCGCCAGCAGCTTGGATAGGGGTCTCTACGAGCAGTACTTC
j_call: TRBJ1-5; clone_size: NA; d_call: NA; v_call: TRBV5-5; cdr3_aa: CASNPWQGDNQPQHF; cdr3_nt: TGTGCCAGCAACCCCTGGCAAGGGGACAATCAGCCCCAGCATTTT
j_call: TRBJ2-7; clone_size: NA; d_call: NA; v_call: TRBV5-1; cdr3_aa: CASSSGASYEQYF; cdr3_nt: TGCGCCAGCAGCTCCGGGGCCTCCTACGAGCAGTACTTC
j_call: TRBJ2-7; clone_size: NA; d_call: NA; v_call: TRBV7-8; cdr3_aa: CASSLDQVVNEQYF; cdr3_nt: TGTGCCAGCAGCTTAGATCAGGTTGTAAACGAGCAGTACTTC
j_call: TRBJ2-7; clone_size: NA; d_call: TRBD1; v_call: TRBV6-5; cdr3_aa: CASRRDSTYEQYF; cdr3_nt: TGTGCCAGCCGCCGGGACAGTACCTACGAGCAGTACTTC
j_call: TRBJ1-2; clone_size: NA; d_call: TRBD1; v_call: TRBV9; cdr3_aa: CASSQRTGAAGGYTF; cdr3_nt: TGTGCCAGCAGCCAACGGACAGGGGCTGCCGGCGGCTACACCTTC
j_call: TRBJ2-1; clone_size: few; d_call: NA; v_call: TRBV27; cdr3_aa: CASSSPTPSDLNEQFF; cdr3_nt: TGTGCCAGCAGTTCCCCCACTCCTTCGGACCTCAATGAGCAGTTCTTC
j_call: TRBJ1-4; clone_size: once; d_call: NA; v_call: TRBV6-5; cdr3_aa: CASSYSGRWDEKLFF; cdr3_nt: TGTGCCAGCAGTTACTCGGGACGTTGGGATGAAAAACTGTTTTTT
j_call: TRBJ2-3; clone_size: once; d_call: TRBD2; v_call: TRBV7-9; cdr3_aa: CASSEGTSGGSDTQYF; cdr3_nt: TGTGCCAGCAGCGAGGGGACTAGCGGGGGGTCGGATACGCAGTATTTT
j_call: TRBJ2-1; clone_size: NA; d_call: TRBD2; v_call: TRBV11-2; cdr3_aa: CASSRSPPGLAGGDEQFF; cdr3_nt: TGTGCCAGCAGCCGCAGCCCTCCGGGACTAGCGGGGGGAGATGAGCAGTTCTTC
j_call: TRBJ1-4; clone_size: NA; d_call: NA; v_call: TRBV6-1; cdr3_aa: CASSDFANEKLFF; cdr3_nt: TGTGCCAGCAGTGATTTTGCTAATGAAAAACTGTTTTTT
j_call: TRBJ1-5; clone_size: NA; d_call: NA; v_call: TRBV2; cdr3_aa: CASSQTGFGGSQHF; cdr3_nt: TGTGCCAGCAGCCAAACAGGGTTCGGGGGGTCCCAGCATTTT
j_call: TRBJ2-1; clone_size: NA; d_call: NA; v_call: TRBV6-1; cdr3_aa: CASSDLSVTRFF; cdr3_nt: TGTGCCAGCAGTGACCTCTCAGTGACCCGGTTCTTC
j_call: TRBJ1-2; clone_size: NA; d_call: TRBD1; v_call: TRBV30; cdr3_aa: CAWSEGQGTYGYTF; cdr3_nt: TGTGCCTGGAGTGAGGGACAGGGAACCTATGGCTACACCTTC
j_call: TRBJ2-6; clone_size: once; d_call: TRBD1; v_call: TRBV2; cdr3_aa: CASSQGAGGANVLTF; cdr3_nt: TGTGCCAGCAGCCAGGGGGCAGGTGGGGCCAACGTCCTGACTTTC
j_call: TRBJ2-7; clone_size: few; d_call: NA; v_call: TRBV5-1; cdr3_aa: CASSLTNTYEQYF; cdr3_nt: TGCGCCAGCAGCTTAACGAACACCTACGAGCAGTACTTC